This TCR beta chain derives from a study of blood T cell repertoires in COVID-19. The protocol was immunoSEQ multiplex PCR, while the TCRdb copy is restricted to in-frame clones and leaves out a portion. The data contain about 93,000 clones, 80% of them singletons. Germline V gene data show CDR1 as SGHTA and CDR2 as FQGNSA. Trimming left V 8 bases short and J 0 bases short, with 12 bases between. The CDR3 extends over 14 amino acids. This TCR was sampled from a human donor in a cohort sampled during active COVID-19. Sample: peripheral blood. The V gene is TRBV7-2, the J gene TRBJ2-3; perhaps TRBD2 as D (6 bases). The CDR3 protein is CASQLAGSTDTQYF. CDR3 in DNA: TGTGCCAGCCAGCTCGCGGGAAGCACAGATACGCAGTATTTT.